The T cell receptor (beta chain) described here comes from a study of T cells in Graves' hyperthyroidism and ophthalmopathy. Across the study: Specimen type is peripheral blood, collected at initial diagnosis prior to any treatment.

Using RNA transcripts as the source, TCR beta CDR3 regions were amplified. The TCR CDR3 was amplified in a first-round RT-PCR using the HTBI primer set. MiXCR, applied by TCRdb to the multiplex PCR reads, yields one record per CDR3 protein. The sample records a few hundred thousand distinct CDR3 sequences, approximately 15% being singletons. This clonotype appeared a few times. Its specificity is unknown. Uncontrolled infection, other autoimmune disease, pregnancy or lactation led to exclusion. Thyroid ultrasound and orbital computed tomography, with clinical symptoms and serum thyroxine and TRAb, informed diagnoses. Germline values: CDR1 SGDLS, CDR2 YYNGEE. V trimming: 4 bases; J trimming: 2 bases; junction bases outside the gene matches: 5. This CDR3 spans 17 amino acids. General study findings and limits: In the blood, most expanded thyroid clonotypes above 0.001 appeared as well.

Sequenced material: blood. This receptor was taken from a woman in her 30s with Graves' hyperthyroidism that later progressed to Graves' ophthalmopathy. The chain is built from TRBV9 and TRBJ2-3; 15 bases are shared with TRBD2. The DNA of the CDR3 is TGTGCCAGCAGCCCGGGACTAGCGGGAGGATTCACAGATACGCAGTATTTT. Its translation is CASSPGLAGGFTDTQYF.